The source of this T cell receptor (beta chain) is a study of T cells in Graves' hyperthyroidism and ophthalmopathy. Points from the study as a whole: In simple terms, a model built on 13 V-J features told ophthalmopathy apart from stable hyperthyroidism.

CDR1 is SGHRS, CDR2 YFSETQ, per germline. Trimming cost V 3 bases and J 0 bases, with 13 bases left between them. This CDR3 has 16 residues. RNA transcripts served as the template for amplifying TCR beta CDR3 regions. First-round RT-PCR of the TCR CDR3 relied on the HTBI primer set. TCRdb re-called the multiplex PCR reads through MiXCR, storing one row per CDR3 protein. The repertoire includes under 300,000 distinct CDR3 sequences, roughly 15% of them detected once, and more than 30% sits in the top ten. In this sample, this clonotype turned up many times. Its antigen is undetermined. The source of this sequence is a woman aged 45-65 years with Graves' hyperthyroidism that later progressed to Graves' ophthalmopathy. The V call is TRBV5-1, the J call TRBJ2-1, with D possibly being TRBD1 (6 bases). The sequenced sample was blood. Here the CDR3 DNA reads TGCGCCAGCAGCTCGAACAGGGTGGACTCCTACAATGAGCAGTTCTTC. Translating it yields CASSSNRVDSYNEQFF.